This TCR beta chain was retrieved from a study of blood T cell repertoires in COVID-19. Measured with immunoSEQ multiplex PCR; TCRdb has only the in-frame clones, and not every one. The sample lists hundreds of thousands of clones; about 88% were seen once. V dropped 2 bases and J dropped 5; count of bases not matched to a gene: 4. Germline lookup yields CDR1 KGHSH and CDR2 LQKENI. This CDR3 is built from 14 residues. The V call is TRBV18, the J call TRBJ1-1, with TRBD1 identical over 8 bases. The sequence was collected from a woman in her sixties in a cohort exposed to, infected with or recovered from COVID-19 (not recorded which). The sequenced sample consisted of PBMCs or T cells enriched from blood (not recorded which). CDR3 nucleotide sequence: TGTGCCAGCTCACCAGGCAGGGGGCGAACTGAAGCTTTCTTT. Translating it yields CASSPGRGRTEAFF.